Listed below are T cell receptor beta chains from one sample, sequenced in a study of blood T cell repertoires in COVID-19. This table comes from immunoSEQ multiplex PCR, and its TCRdb copy is limited to in-frame clones, with some not included. This table holds fewer than 450,000 clones, roughly 87% found once. The specimen was PBMCs or T cells enriched from blood (not recorded which). Source of these receptors: a young woman who had recovered from COVID-19. The conserved cysteine and the conserved F or W are not part of the CDR3 here.

>TRBV28|TRBJ1-1
ASSVHGEGNTEAF
>TRBV9|TRBJ1-6
ASSDPHDRSSYNSPLH
>TRBV2|TRBJ2-2
ASSAPTGIERELF
>TRBV9|TRBJ2-1
ASSVDPSGANEQF
>TRBV6-1|TRBJ1-4
ASSESLSPANEKLF
>TRBV6-5|TRBJ1-2
AITGGYGYT
>TRBV15|TRBJ2-3
ATSQEGDLTDTQY
>TRBV9|TRBJ1-2
ASTPGDRAYGYT
>TRBV4-1|TRBJ2-7
ASSQDTSYFYEQY
>TRBV21-1|TRBJ1-1
ASSKAGHSNTEAF
>TRBV7-2|TRBJ1-5
ASSKLDQPQH
>TRBV29-1|TRBJ2-2
SVGTGANTGELF
>TRBV5-1|TRBJ2-3
ASTHRPWTSGTSDTQY
>TRBV7-5|TRBJ1-2
ARSLGGGQGSWYGYT
>TRBV5-1|TRBJ2-2
ASSHTVDSNTGELF
>TRBV7-9|TRBJ2-7
ASTQTGAYEQY
>TRBV19|TRBJ2-3
ACRSDRGTDTQY
>TRBV10-3|TRBJ2-3
AIRSGGATDTQY
>TRBV28|TRBJ1-2
ASSGQGAANYGYT
>TRBV2|TRBJ1-6
ASRRASGTGDHNSPLH
>TRBV5-1|TRBJ2-3
ASSPRLGTDTQY
>TRBV28|TRBJ1-5
ASTQGTIGQPQH
>TRBV28|TRBJ1-1
ASSFGTGGSTRGGTEAF